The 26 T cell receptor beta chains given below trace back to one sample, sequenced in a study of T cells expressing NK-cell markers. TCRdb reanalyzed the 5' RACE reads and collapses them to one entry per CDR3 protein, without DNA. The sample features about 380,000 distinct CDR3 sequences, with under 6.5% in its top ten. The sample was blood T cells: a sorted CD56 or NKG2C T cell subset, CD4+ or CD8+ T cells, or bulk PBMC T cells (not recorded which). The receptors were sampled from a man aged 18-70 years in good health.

CDR3 loop: CASSAPPPYSYNEQFF. The rearrangement links TRBV6-2 or TRBV6-3 to TRBJ2-1; TCRdb calls TRBD1, which cannot be checked without DNA. CDR1 MNHEY and CDR2 SVGEGT come from the germline V gene. CDR3 length: 16 residues.

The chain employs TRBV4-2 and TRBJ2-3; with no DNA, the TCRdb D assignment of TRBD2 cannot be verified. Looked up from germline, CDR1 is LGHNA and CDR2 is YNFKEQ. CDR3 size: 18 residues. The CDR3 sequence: CASSQGQTSGHSTDTQYF.

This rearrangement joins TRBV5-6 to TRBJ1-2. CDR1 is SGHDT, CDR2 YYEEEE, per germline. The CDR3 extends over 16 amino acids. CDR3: CASSLVLIWGLRGYTF.

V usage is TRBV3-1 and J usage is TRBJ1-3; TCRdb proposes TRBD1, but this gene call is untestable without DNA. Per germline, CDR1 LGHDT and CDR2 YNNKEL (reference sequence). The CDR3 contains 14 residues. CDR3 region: CASGDSGSGNTIYF.

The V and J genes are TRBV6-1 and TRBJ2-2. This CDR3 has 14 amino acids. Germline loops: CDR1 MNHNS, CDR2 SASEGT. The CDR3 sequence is CASSLKQPTGELFF.

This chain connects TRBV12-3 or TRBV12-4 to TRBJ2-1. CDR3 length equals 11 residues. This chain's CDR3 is CASSRQSEQFF.

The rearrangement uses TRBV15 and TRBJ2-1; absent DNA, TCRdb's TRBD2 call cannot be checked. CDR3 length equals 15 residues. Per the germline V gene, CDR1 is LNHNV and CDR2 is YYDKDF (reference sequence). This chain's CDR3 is CATRSSGGPQNEQFF.

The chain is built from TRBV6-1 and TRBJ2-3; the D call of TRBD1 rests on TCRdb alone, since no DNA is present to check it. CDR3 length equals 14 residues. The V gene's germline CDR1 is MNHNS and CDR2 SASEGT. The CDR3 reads CASKPDRGTDTQYF.

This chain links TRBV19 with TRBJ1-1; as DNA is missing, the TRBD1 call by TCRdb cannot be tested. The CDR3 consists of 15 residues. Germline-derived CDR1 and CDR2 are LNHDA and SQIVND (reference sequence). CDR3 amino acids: CASSITGRMNTEAFF.

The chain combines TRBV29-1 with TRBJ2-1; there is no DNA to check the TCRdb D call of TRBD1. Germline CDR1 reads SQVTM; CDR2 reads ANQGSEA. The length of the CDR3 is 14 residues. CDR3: CSVDGGGRDNEQFF.

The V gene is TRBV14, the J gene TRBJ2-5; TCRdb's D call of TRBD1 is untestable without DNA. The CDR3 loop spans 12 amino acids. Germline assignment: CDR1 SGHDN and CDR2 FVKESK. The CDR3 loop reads CASSLQGPTQYF.

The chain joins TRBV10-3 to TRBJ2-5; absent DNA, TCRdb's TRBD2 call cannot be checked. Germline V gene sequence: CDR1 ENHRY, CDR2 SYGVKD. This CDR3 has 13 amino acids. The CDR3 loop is CAIRSSRQETQYF.

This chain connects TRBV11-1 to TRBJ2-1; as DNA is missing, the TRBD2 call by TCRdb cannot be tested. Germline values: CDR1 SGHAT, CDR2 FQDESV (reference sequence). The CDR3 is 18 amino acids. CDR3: CASSPPGQLAGVYNEQFF.

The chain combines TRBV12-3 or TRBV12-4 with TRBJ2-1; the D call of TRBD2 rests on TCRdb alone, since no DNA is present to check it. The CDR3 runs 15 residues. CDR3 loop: CASSLRTSVYNEQFF.

The CDR3 reads CASSYAGRGTDTQYF. The chain links TRBV6-2 or TRBV6-3 to TRBJ2-3; the TRBD1 assignment by TCRdb is unverifiable without DNA. CDR3 size: 15 residues. The germline CDR1 and CDR2 sequences are MNHEY and SVGEGT.

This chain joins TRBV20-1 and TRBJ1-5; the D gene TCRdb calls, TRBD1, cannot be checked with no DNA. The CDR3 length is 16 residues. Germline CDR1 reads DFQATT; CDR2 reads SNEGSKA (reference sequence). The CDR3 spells CSASTMGQGYDQPQHF.

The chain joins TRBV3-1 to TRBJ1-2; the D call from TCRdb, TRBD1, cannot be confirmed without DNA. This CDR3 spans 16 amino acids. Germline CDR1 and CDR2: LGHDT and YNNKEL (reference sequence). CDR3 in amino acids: CASRPAGSPANYGYTF.

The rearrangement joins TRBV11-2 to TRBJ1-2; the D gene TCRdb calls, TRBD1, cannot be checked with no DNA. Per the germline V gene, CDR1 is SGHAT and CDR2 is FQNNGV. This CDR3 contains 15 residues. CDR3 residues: CASSLGTGRFGGYTF.

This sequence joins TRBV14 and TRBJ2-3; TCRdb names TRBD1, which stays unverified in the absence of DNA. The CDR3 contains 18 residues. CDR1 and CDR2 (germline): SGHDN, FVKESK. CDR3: CASSRRPDPRGAQDTQYF. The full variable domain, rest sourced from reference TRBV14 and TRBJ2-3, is EAGVTQFPSHSVIEKGQTVTLRCDPISGHDNLYWYRRVMGKEIKFLLHFVKESKQDESGMPNNRFLAERTGGTYSTLKVQPAELEDSGVYFCASSRRPDPRGAQDTQYFGPGTRLTVL.

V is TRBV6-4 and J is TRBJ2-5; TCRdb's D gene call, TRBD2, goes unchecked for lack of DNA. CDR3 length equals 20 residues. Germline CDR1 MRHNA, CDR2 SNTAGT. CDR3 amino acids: CASSPLVRGLAKTYQETQYF.

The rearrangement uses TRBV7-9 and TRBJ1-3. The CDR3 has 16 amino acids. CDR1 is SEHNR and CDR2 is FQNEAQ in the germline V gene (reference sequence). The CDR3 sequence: CASSLGQTTSGNTIYF.

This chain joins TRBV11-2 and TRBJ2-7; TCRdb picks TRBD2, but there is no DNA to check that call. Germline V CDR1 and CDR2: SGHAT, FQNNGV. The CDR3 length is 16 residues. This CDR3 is CASSLEPYGGAYEQYF.

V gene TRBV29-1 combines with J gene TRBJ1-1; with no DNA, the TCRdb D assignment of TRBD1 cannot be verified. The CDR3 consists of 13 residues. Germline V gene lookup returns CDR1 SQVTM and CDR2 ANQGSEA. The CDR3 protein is CSAWDRGNTEAFF. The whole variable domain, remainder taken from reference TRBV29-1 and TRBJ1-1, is SAVISQKPSRDICQRGTSLTIQCQVDSQVTMMFWYRQQPGQSLTLIATANQGSEATYESGFVIDKFPISRPNLTFSTLTVSNMSPEDSSIYLCSAWDRGNTEAFFGQGTRLTVV.

CDR3 sequence: CASSQSLNSGTSTDTQYF. The chain combines TRBV23-1 with TRBJ2-3; absent DNA, TCRdb's TRBD2 call cannot be checked. TRBV23-1 counts as an open reading frame of uncertain function. This CDR3 comprises 18 residues.

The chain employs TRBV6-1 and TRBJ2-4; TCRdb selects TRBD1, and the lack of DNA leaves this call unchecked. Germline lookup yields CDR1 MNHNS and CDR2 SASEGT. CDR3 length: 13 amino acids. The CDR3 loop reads CASSPRSRDIQYF.

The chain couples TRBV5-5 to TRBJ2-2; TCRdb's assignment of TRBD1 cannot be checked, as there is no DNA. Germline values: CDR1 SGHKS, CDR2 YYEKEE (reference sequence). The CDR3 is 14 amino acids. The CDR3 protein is CASSSRDSPGELFF.